Listed below are T cell receptor beta chains from one sample, sequenced in a study of shared clonotypes between healthy human individuals. Profiled with immunoSEQ multiplex PCR; TCRdb holds only in-frame clones, not every one. Among roughly 2.6 million clones listed, about 92% were seen once. The sequenced material came from naive CD4+ T cells sorted from blood. The receptor source for this set is a man aged 18 to 29 in good health. Each CDR3 is given with its conserved first and last residue. Each record gives: J gene, clone size, V gene, D gene, CDR3 DNA, CDR3 protein. The D gene is left open where the match is weak. Rows may omit the clone size; those that give it use once, few, many or a size class.

J gene: TRBJ2-1
clone size: -
V gene: TRBV11-2
D gene: -
CDR3 DNA: TGTGCCAGCAGCTCTTTGAGGGGGGAGTTCTTC
CDR3 protein: CASSSLRGEFF

J gene: TRBJ1-2
clone size: once
V gene: TRBV27
D gene: -
CDR3 DNA: TGTGCCAGCAAATTGGGGACCTTTAACTATGGCTACACCTTC
CDR3 protein: CASKLGTFNYGYTF

J gene: TRBJ2-5
clone size: -
V gene: TRBV27
D gene: -
CDR3 DNA: TGTGCCAGCAGTTTGGGTCAGGACAGCCCACAAGAGACCCAGTACTTC
CDR3 protein: CASSLGQDSPQETQYF

J gene: TRBJ2-7
clone size: -
V gene: TRBV7-2
D gene: TRBD1
CDR3 DNA: TGTGCCAGCAGCTTAGCGGGACAGTCCGCCTACGAGCAGTACTTC
CDR3 protein: CASSLAGQSAYEQYF

J gene: TRBJ1-1
clone size: -
V gene: TRBV5-5
D gene: TRBD1
CDR3 DNA: TGTGCCAGCAGCTCCTGGGGCCAGGGGGCTGGCACTGAAGCTTTCTTT
CDR3 protein: CASSSWGQGAGTEAFF

J gene: TRBJ1-3
clone size: -
V gene: TRBV9
D gene: TRBD1
CDR3 DNA: TGTGCCAGCAGCGAGGCAGGGGGCTCCTCTGGAAACACCATATATTTT
CDR3 protein: CASSEAGGSSGNTIYF

J gene: TRBJ1-2
clone size: -
V gene: TRBV9
D gene: TRBD1
CDR3 DNA: TGTGCCAGCAGCTTAACCGTTTCAGGGGGCGGCTATGGCTACACCTTC
CDR3 protein: CASSLTVSGGGYGYTF

J gene: TRBJ1-1
clone size: -
V gene: TRBV7-9
D gene: -
CDR3 DNA: TGTGCCAGCAACCCTTGGGGGCAGGGAGCTAACACTGAAGCTTTCTTT
CDR3 protein: CASNPWGQGANTEAFF

J gene: TRBJ2-1
clone size: -
V gene: TRBV9
D gene: TRBD2
CDR3 DNA: TGTGCCAGCAGCGTCGACCCACTAGCGGACAATGAGCAGTTCTTC
CDR3 protein: CASSVDPLADNEQFF

J gene: TRBJ1-2
clone size: -
V gene: TRBV6-1
D gene: -
CDR3 DNA: TGTGCCAGCAGTGCCCGGACGGGGACTAACTATGGCTACACCTTC
CDR3 protein: CASSARTGTNYGYTF

J gene: TRBJ2-2
clone size: -
V gene: TRBV27
D gene: -
CDR3 DNA: TGTGCCAGCATGGGGCAGCTCACCGGGGAGCTGTTTTTT
CDR3 protein: CASMGQLTGELFF

J gene: TRBJ1-6
clone size: -
V gene: TRBV6-1
D gene: TRBD1
CDR3 DNA: TGTGCCAGCAGTGAACTTTGGACAGGACCACCCCTCCACTTT
CDR3 protein: CASSELWTGPPLHF

J gene: TRBJ1-4
clone size: -
V gene: TRBV7-9
D gene: -
CDR3 DNA: TGTGCCAGCAGCTTAGGGGTCACTAATGAAAAACTGTTTTTT
CDR3 protein: CASSLGVTNEKLFF

J gene: TRBJ2-5
clone size: -
V gene: TRBV5-4
D gene: TRBD2
CDR3 DNA: TGTGCCAGCAGCCCGGACGCGACTAGCGGGAGGCCGCAAGAGACCCAGTACTTC
CDR3 protein: CASSPDATSGRPQETQYF

J gene: TRBJ1-4
clone size: -
V gene: TRBV19
D gene: -
CDR3 DNA: TGTGCCAGTAGTATAATGGGGGTAGGACAAGCTGAAAAACTGTTTTTT
CDR3 protein: CASSIMGVGQAEKLFF

J gene: TRBJ2-5
clone size: -
V gene: TRBV11-2
D gene: TRBD2
CDR3 DNA: TGTGCCAGCAGCTTTGGGACTAGCGGGAGCTGGTACTTC
CDR3 protein: CASSFGTSGSWYF

J gene: TRBJ2-1
clone size: -
V gene: TRBV4-3
D gene: -
CDR3 DNA: TGCGCCAGCAGCCACATAGACTACCAAGGGCAGTTCTTC
CDR3 protein: CASSHIDYQGQFF

J gene: TRBJ2-5
clone size: once
V gene: TRBV4-3
D gene: -
CDR3 DNA: TGCGCCAGCAGCCGCGGGACGACAACCCAAGAGACCCAGTACTTC
CDR3 protein: CASSRGTTTQETQYF

J gene: TRBJ2-2
clone size: -
V gene: TRBV5-4
D gene: -
CDR3 DNA: TGTGCCAGCAGCCCTGGGGCTTCCCGGGGCATCGGGGAGCTGTTTTTT
CDR3 protein: CASSPGASRGIGELFF

J gene: TRBJ1-6
clone size: -
V gene: TRBV30
D gene: -
CDR3 DNA: TGTGCCTGGAGTGTTGGCGGTAATTCACCCCTCCACTTT
CDR3 protein: CAWSVGGNSPLHF

J gene: TRBJ1-4
clone size: -
V gene: TRBV5-3
D gene: TRBD1
CDR3 DNA: TGTGCCAGAAGCAGGGACAGGGCTTTAAATGAAAAACTGTTTTTT
CDR3 protein: CARSRDRALNEKLFF

J gene: TRBJ2-1
clone size: -
V gene: TRBV4-3
D gene: -
CDR3 DNA: TGCGCCAGCAGCCCCGGTGGACAGCTTAACTTACCGTACAATGAGCAGTTCTTC
CDR3 protein: CASSPGGQLNLPYNEQFF

J gene: TRBJ2-2
clone size: -
V gene: TRBV5-1
D gene: -
CDR3 DNA: TGCGCCAGCAGCTTGGCCACGGGAGAGGTCGGGGAGCTGTTTTTT
CDR3 protein: CASSLATGEVGELFF

J gene: TRBJ2-2
clone size: -
V gene: TRBV25-1
D gene: TRBD1
CDR3 DNA: TGTGCCAGCAGTGACCTTAGACAGGGGAACACCGGGGAGCTGTTTTTT
CDR3 protein: CASSDLRQGNTGELFF

J gene: TRBJ2-2
clone size: -
V gene: TRBV7-3
D gene: -
CDR3 DNA: TGTGCCAGCAGCTTAACTTTCGATAGGGGCGGCGGGGAGCTGTTTTTT
CDR3 protein: CASSLTFDRGGGELFF

J gene: TRBJ2-7
clone size: -
V gene: TRBV2
D gene: -
CDR3 DNA: TGTGCCAGCAGTCCTGTCCTCGGCGGGGAGCAGTACTTC
CDR3 protein: CASSPVLGGEQYF

J gene: TRBJ2-6
clone size: -
V gene: TRBV10-3
D gene: -
CDR3 DNA: TGTGCCATCAGTGAATTGGGGACCGGGGCCAACGTCCTGACTTTC
CDR3 protein: CAISELGTGANVLTF

J gene: TRBJ2-3
clone size: -
V gene: TRBV5-4
D gene: -
CDR3 DNA: TGTGCCAGCAGCTTGGAAGTTAGTATCTCAGATACGCAGTATTTT
CDR3 protein: CASSLEVSISDTQYF

J gene: TRBJ2-7
clone size: -
V gene: TRBV5-1
D gene: TRBD1
CDR3 DNA: TGCGCCAGCAGCTTGGGGGACAGGCAGGACGAGCAGTACTTC
CDR3 protein: CASSLGDRQDEQYF

J gene: TRBJ2-1
clone size: once
V gene: TRBV7-2
D gene: -
CDR3 DNA: TGTGCCAGCAGAAGGGTCGGAAATGAGCAGTTCTTC
CDR3 protein: CASRRVGNEQFF

J gene: TRBJ1-6
clone size: once
V gene: TRBV12-2
D gene: -
CDR3 DNA: TGTGCAAGTCGCCCAGAACAGGCCCGGAATTCACCCCTCCACTTT
CDR3 protein: CASRPEQARNSPLHF

J gene: TRBJ2-2
clone size: -
V gene: TRBV18
D gene: -
CDR3 DNA: TGTGCCAGCTCACCTCCCGCGGGGCCGGGCACCGGGGAGCTGTTTTTT
CDR3 protein: CASSPPAGPGTGELFF

J gene: TRBJ1-2
clone size: -
V gene: TRBV9
D gene: -
CDR3 DNA: TGTGCCAGCAGCGAGGACGGTTCCTATGGCTACACCTTC
CDR3 protein: CASSEDGSYGYTF

J gene: TRBJ2-1
clone size: -
V gene: TRBV27
D gene: -
CDR3 DNA: TGTGCCAGCAGGTATGGACAGAGCTCCTACAATGAGCAGTTCTTC
CDR3 protein: CASRYGQSSYNEQFF

J gene: TRBJ1-4
clone size: -
V gene: TRBV29-1
D gene: -
CDR3 DNA: TGCAGCGTTAGGAGGGGGGGGACTAATGAAAAACTGTTTTTT
CDR3 protein: CSVRRGGTNEKLFF

J gene: TRBJ2-2
clone size: -
V gene: TRBV5-4
D gene: TRBD2
CDR3 DNA: TGTGCCAGCAGCTTGAGTGGGGGGGTAAACACCGGGGAGCTGTTTTTT
CDR3 protein: CASSLSGGVNTGELFF

J gene: TRBJ2-3
clone size: -
V gene: TRBV10-1
D gene: TRBD2
CDR3 DNA: TGCGCCGGTGGGACTAGCGGGGGTATCATGGCAGATACGCAGTATTTT
CDR3 protein: CAGGTSGGIMADTQYF

J gene: TRBJ2-1
clone size: -
V gene: TRBV4-3
D gene: -
CDR3 DNA: TGCGCCAGCAGCCAAGAGGTGGGAGTGTCCTACAATGAGCAGTTCTTC
CDR3 protein: CASSQEVGVSYNEQFF

J gene: TRBJ2-1
clone size: -
V gene: TRBV6-6
D gene: TRBD2
CDR3 DNA: TGTGCCAGCAGTTACCTAGCGGGATCCTACAATGAGCAGTTCTTC
CDR3 protein: CASSYLAGSYNEQFF

J gene: TRBJ2-1
clone size: -
V gene: TRBV2
D gene: -
CDR3 DNA: TGTGCCAGCAGTGAAGTTTTAGGCGGGCCCAATGAGCAGTTCTTC
CDR3 protein: CASSEVLGGPNEQFF

J gene: TRBJ1-4
clone size: -
V gene: TRBV27
D gene: -
CDR3 DNA: TGTGCCAGCAGTTTAGTTAAGCAGGGTGAAAAACTGTTTTTT
CDR3 protein: CASSLVKQGEKLFF

J gene: TRBJ2-3
clone size: -
V gene: TRBV10-3
D gene: -
CDR3 DNA: TGTGCCACCCAAACAGATTCCGGGACGGCAACCACAGATACGCAGTATTTT
CDR3 protein: CATQTDSGTATTDTQYF

J gene: TRBJ2-1
clone size: -
V gene: TRBV19
D gene: TRBD1
CDR3 DNA: TGTGCCAGTAGTATAGATCACGGACAGGGGAACAATGAGCAGTTCTTC
CDR3 protein: CASSIDHGQGNNEQFF

J gene: TRBJ1-1
clone size: -
V gene: TRBV28
D gene: -
CDR3 DNA: TGTGCCAGCACCTCTGCAGGGGCCGGCGGCATGAACACTGAAGCTTTCTTT
CDR3 protein: CASTSAGAGGMNTEAFF

J gene: TRBJ2-3
clone size: -
V gene: TRBV28
D gene: -
CDR3 DNA: TGTGCCAGCAGTTTGTGGGGAGGCACAGATACGCAGTATTTT
CDR3 protein: CASSLWGGTDTQYF